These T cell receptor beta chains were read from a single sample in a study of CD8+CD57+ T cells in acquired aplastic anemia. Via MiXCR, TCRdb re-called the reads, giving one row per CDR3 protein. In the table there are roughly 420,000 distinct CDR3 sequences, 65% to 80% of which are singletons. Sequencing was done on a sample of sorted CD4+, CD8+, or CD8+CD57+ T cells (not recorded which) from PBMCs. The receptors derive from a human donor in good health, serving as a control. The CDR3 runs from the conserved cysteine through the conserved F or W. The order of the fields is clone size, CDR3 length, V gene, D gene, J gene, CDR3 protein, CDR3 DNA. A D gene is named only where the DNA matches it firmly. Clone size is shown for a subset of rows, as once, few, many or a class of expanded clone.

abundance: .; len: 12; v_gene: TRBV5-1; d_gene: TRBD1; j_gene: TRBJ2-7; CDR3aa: CASSLTGVEQYF; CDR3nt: TGCGCCAGCAGCTTGACAGGGGTCGAGCAGTACTTC
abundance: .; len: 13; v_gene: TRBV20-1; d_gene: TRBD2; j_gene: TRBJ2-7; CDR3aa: CSASPRGYYEQYF; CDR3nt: TGCAGTGCTTCCCCGCGGGGGTACTACGAGCAGTACTTC
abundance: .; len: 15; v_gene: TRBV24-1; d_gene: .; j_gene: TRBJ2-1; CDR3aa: CATSDSGEGGNEQFF; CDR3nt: TGTGCCACCAGTGATTCAGGGGAGGGGGGCAATGAGCAGTTCTTC
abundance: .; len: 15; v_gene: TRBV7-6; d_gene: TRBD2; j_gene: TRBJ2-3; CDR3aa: CASSLEASGLDTQYF; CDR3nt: TGTGCCAGCAGCTTAGAGGCTAGCGGGCTAGATACGCAGTATTTT
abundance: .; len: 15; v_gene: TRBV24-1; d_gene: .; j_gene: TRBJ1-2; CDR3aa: CASSNSRAGAHGHTF; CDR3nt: TGTGCCAGCAGTAATTCTCGGGCAGGCGCCCATGGCCACACTTTT
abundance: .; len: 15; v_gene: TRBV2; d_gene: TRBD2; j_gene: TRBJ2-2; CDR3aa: CASSFSGGQEGEYFF; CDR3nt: TGTGCCAGCAGCTTTAGCGGGGGGCAAGAGGGGGAGTACTTTTTT
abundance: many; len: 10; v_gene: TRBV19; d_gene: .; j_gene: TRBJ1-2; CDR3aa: CAAKGAGYTF; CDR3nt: TGTGCCGCGAAGGGTGCTGGCTACACCTTC
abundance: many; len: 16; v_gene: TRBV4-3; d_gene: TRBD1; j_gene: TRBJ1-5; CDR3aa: CASSQESGQGGQPQHF; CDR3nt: TGCGCCAGCAGCCAAGAATCGGGACAGGGAGGTCAGCCCCAGCATTTT
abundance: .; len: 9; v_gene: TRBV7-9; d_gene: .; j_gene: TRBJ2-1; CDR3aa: CATHNEQFF; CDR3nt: TGTGCCACTCACAATGAGCAGTTCTTC
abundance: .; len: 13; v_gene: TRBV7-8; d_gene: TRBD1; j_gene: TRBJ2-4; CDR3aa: CASRPGQGVIQYF; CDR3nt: TGTGCCAGCAGACCTGGACAGGGTGTCATTCAGTACTTC
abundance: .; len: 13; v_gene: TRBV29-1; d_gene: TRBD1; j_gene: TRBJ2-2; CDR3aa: CSGQWDRTGELFF; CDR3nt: TGCAGCGGTCAGTGGGACAGGACCGGGGAGCTGTTTTTT
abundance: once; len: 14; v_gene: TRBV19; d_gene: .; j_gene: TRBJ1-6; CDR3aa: CASSMTGVDSPLHF; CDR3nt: TGTGCCAGTAGTATGACGGGGGTTGATTCACCCCTCCACTTT
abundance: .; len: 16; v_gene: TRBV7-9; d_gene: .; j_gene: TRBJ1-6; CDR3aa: CASSLARGATEAFLHF; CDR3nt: TGCGCCAGCAGCTTGGCCCGAGGAGCCACTGAAGCTTTCCTCCACTTT
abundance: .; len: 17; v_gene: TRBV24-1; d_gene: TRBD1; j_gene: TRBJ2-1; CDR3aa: CATSDPTGPPSYNEQFF; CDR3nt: TGTGCCACCAGTGATCCGACAGGGCCTCCCTCCTACAATGAGCAGTTCTTC
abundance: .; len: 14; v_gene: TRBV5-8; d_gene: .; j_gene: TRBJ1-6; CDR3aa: CASCELSGNSPLHF; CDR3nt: TGTGCCAGCTGTGAGTTATCCGGTAATTCACCCCTCCACTTT
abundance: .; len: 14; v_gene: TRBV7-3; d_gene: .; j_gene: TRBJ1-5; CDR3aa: CASGTSASNEQLLF; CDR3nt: TGTGCCAGCGGGACTAGCGCCTCGAATGAGCAGCTGCTCTTT
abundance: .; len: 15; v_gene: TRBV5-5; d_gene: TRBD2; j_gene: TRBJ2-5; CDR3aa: CASSCSGGAFGTQYF; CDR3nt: TGTGCCAGCAGTTGCTCCGGGGGGGCGTTTGGGACCCAGTACTTC
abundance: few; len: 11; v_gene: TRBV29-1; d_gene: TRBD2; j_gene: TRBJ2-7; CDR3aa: CSARRGYEQYF; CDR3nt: TGTAGCGCCCGGCGGGGGTACGAGCAGTACTTC
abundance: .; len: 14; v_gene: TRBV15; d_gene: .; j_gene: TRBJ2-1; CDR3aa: CATSIYVSYNEQFF; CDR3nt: TGTGCCACCAGCATATACGTAAGTTACAATGAGCAGTTCTTC
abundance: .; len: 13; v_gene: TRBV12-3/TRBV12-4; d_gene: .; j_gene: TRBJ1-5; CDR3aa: CASRAAGDQPQHF; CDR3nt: TGTGCCAGCAGGGCGGCGGGGGATCAGCCCCAGCATTTT
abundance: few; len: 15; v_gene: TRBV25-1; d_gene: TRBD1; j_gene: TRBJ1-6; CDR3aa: CASSDTGQGNSPLHF; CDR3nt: TGTGCCAGCAGTGATACCGGACAGGGGAATTCACCCCTCCACTTT
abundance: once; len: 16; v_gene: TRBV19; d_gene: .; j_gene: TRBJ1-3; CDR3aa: CANTPGDTGSGNTIYF; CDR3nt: TGTGCCAATACCCCTGGGGATACGGGGTCTGGAAACACCATATATTTC
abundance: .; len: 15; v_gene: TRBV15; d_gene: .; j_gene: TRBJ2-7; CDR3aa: CATSRDLGDSYEQYF; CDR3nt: TGTGCCACCAGCAGAGATCTCGGGGACTCCTACGAGCAGTACTTC
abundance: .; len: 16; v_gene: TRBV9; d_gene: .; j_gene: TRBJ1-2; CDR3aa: CASSESGPVNGRCYTF; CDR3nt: TGTGCCAGCAGCGAGTCGGGACCAGTCAACGGACGATGCTACACCTTC
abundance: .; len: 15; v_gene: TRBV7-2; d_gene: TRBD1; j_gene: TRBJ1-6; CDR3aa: CASSWDRGGHSPLHF; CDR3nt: TGTGCCAGCAGCTGGGACAGGGGAGGGCATTCACCCCTCCACTTT
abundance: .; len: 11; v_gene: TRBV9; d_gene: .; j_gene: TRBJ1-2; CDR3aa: CASTENFRYTF; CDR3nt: TGTGCCAGCACCGAAAATTTTCGCTACACCTTC
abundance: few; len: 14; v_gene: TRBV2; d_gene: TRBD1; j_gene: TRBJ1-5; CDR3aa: CASSMGQGDQPQHF; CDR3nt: TGTGCCAGCAGTATGGGACAGGGAGATCAGCCCCAGCATTTT
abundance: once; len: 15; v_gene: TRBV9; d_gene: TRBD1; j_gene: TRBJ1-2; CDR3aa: CASSAAKGGGYEHTF; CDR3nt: TGTGCCAGCAGCGCCGCGAAAGGGGGCGGCTATGAGCACACCTTC
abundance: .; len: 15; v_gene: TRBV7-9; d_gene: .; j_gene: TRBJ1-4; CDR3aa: CASSLTATTNEKLFF; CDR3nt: TGTGCCAGCAGCCTCACAGCGACAACTAATGAAAAACTGTTTTTT
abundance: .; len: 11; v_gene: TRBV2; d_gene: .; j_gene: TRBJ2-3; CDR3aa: CASSSTEPEYF; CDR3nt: TGTGCCAGCAGCTCAACAGAGCCGGAGTATTTT
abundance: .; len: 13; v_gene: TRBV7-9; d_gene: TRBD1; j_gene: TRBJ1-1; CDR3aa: CASSQGGRPEAFF; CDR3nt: TGTGCCAGCAGCCAGGGGGGGAGGCCTGAAGCTTTCTTT
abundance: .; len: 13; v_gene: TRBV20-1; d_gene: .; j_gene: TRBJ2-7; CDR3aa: CSARRELSYEQYF; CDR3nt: TGCAGTGCTAGGCGAGAACTATCGTACGAGCAGTACTTC